These 19 T cell receptor beta chains came from one sample sequenced in a study of OX40 agonist ivuxolimab in advanced cancers. TCRdb's copy holds only in-frame clones and misses some; the assay was immunoSEQ multiplex PCR. The table lists over 10,000 clones, 67% of them singletons. The sample here was CD4+ or CD8+ T cells sorted from blood, taken in a trial of the OX40 agonist ivuxolimab. All receptors derive from an adult with an advanced solid tumor such as melanoma, head and neck, liver or kidney cancer.

To note about this clone: A junction end diverges from the germline sequence, so it may reflect a read error. The V and J genes are TRBV11-1 and TRBJ2-3, with 9 bases fitting TRBD2. CDR3 length: 14 residues. Germline V lookup: CDR1 SGHAT, CDR2 FQDESV (reference sequence). CDR3 sequence (DNA): TGTGCCAGCAGCGTAGCGGGAGATCGACGTCCGCAGTATTTT. Translation gives CASSVAGDRRPQYF.

Worth noting for this clone: Relative to the germline gene, one junction end is altered; a read error may explain this. The V and J genes are TRBV13 and TRBJ2-3, with TRBD2 identical over 8 bases. There are 16 residues in the CDR3. CDR1 and CDR2 from the germline V gene are PRHDT and FYEKMQ (reference sequence). The CDR3 here is CASSVGPGGIRVGQYF. The DNA of the CDR3 is TGTGCCAGCAGCGTAGGCCCGGGAGGGATTCGGGTCGGGCAGTATTTT.

The chain employs TRBV9 and TRBJ2-6; no firm D call. There are 18 residues in the CDR3. Trimming took off 0 bases at V and 1 base at J, with 14 bases between the two ends. Germline V gene data show CDR1 as SGDLS and CDR2 as YYNGEE. In nucleotides, the CDR3 is TGTGCCAGCAGCGTAGAAGGCCAGGTAACTTCTGGGGCCAACGTCCTGACTTTC. Amino acid sequence: CASSVEGQVTSGANVLTF.

The genes are TRBV6-4 and TRBJ1-1; tentatively, D is TRBD1 (5 bases). Trimming cost V 0 bases and J 4 bases, with 9 bases left between them. CDR3 length equals 14 residues. Germline CDR1 MRHNA, CDR2 SNTAGT. This CDR3 is CASSDSAGGTEAFF. The CDR3 nucleotides read TGTGCCAGCAGTGACTCGGCGGGGGGCACTGAAGCTTTCTTT.

The V and J genes are TRBV28 and TRBJ2-5, with D unresolved. Germline V gene lookup returns CDR1 MDHEN and CDR2 SYDVKM. V lost 6 bases to trimming and J lost 5 bases, with 13 bases between them. This CDR3 comprises 13 residues. The CDR3 DNA reads as TGTGCCAGCAGCCCCCAGGTTGGGGAGACCCAGTACTTC. Its protein is CASSPQVGETQYF.

The chain combines TRBV28 with TRBJ1-4; 7 nucleotides align to TRBD1. The germline CDR1 and CDR2 sequences are MDHEN and SYDVKM. Unmatched junction bases numbered 6, after V lost 3 bases and J lost 5 bases. The CDR3 is 15 amino acids. The CDR3 DNA is TGTGCCAGCAGTTTTATCCAGGGGGGAAATGAAAAACTGTTTTTT. Its protein is CASSFIQGGNEKLFF.

The chain employs TRBV2 and TRBJ2-3; possible D gene TRBD2, 5 bases. This CDR3 region has 14 residues. Germline V gene lookup returns CDR1 SNHLY and CDR2 FYNNEI. Trimming removed 6 bases at V and 2 bases at J, with 12 bases between. Here the CDR3 reads CASSEGSLTDTQYF. CDR3 nucleotides: TGTGCCAGCAGCGAGGGCAGCCTCACAGATACGCAGTATTTT.

This clone occurred a few times. V usage is TRBV7-9 and J usage is TRBJ2-7; 7 bases map to TRBD2. Germline lookup yields CDR1 SEHNR and CDR2 FQNEAQ (reference sequence). There are 11 residues in the CDR3. CDR3 sequence reads: CAGGGNYEQYF. DNA for the CDR3: TGTGCGGGGGGAGGGAATTACGAGCAGTACTTC.

V is TRBV10-3 and J is TRBJ1-1; D may be TRBD1 (6 bases). The CDR3 contains 15 residues. Trimming cost V 3 bases and J 2 bases, with 13 bases left between them. The V gene's germline CDR1 is ENHRY and CDR2 SYGVKD. DNA of the CDR3: TGTGCCATCAGTGAAATGACAGGATTAAACACTGAAGCTTTCTTT. Protein sequence: CAISEMTGLNTEAFF.

V and J are TRBV6-6 and TRBJ2-7, with 7 bases matching TRBD1. CDR3 size: 14 residues. CDR1 MNHNY and CDR2 SVGAGI come from the germline V gene (reference sequence). V lost 5 bases to trimming and J lost 4 bases; unmatched junction nucleotides: 8. CDR3 residues: CASSNRGRGYEQYF. DNA of the CDR3: TGTGCCAGCAGTAACAGGGGACGTGGGTACGAGCAGTACTTC.

The chain uses TRBV27 and TRBJ2-2, with D possibly being TRBD1 (6 bases). Trimming removed 6 bases at V and 0 bases at J, with 11 bases between. CDR1 MNHEY and CDR2 SMNVEV come from the germline V gene (reference sequence). This CDR3 comprises 15 residues. The CDR3 coding sequence is TGTGCCAGCAGACCGGGACACACGAACACCGGGGAGCTGTTTTTT. As protein: CASRPGHTNTGELFF.

Regarding this clone: At the DNA level, this CDR3 is encoded by other sequences in the same sample as well. The chain uses TRBV19 and TRBJ2-1; 12 bases align to TRBD2. This CDR3 has 13 residues. Germline CDR1 is LNHDA and CDR2 is SQIVND (reference sequence). Losses at the gene ends were 9 bases for V and 4 bases for J; bases not matched to a gene: 1. The CDR3 spells CASGLAGYNEQFF. The CDR3 bases are TGTGCCAGCGGACTAGCGGGGTACAATGAGCAGTTCTTC.

The chain joins TRBV7-2 to TRBJ2-7; 7 bases are a match to TRBD2. Trimming took 3 bases from V and 3 from J; bases not matched to a gene: 2. The CDR3 is 13 residues long. Germline V gene sequence: CDR1 SGHTA, CDR2 FQGNSA. DNA for the CDR3: TGTGCCAGCAGCTTTGGGGGGGGCTACGAGCAGTACTTC. Its translation: CASSFGGGYEQYF. Based on the CDR3 plus reference TRBV7-2 and TRBJ2-7, the full variable domain is GAGVSQSPSNKVTEKGKDVELRCDPISGHTALYWYRQSLGQGLEFLIYFQGNSAPDKSGLPSDRFSAERTGGSVSTLTIQRTQQEDSAVYLCASSFGGGYEQYFGPGTRLTVT.

This clone was detected a few times. Sequence at one end of the junction differs from germline and may be a read error. The V gene is TRBV11-3, the J gene TRBJ2-2; possibly TRBD1 for D (5 bases). The CDR3 loop spans 13 amino acids. Looked up from germline, CDR1 is SGHNT and CDR2 is YENEEA. The DNA of the CDR3 is TGTGCCAGCAGTTTAGGGGACACCGGGGAGCTGTTTTTT. As protein: CASSLGDTGELFF. Full variable domain (outside the CDR3, taken from reference TRBV11-3 and TRBJ2-2): EAGVVQSPRYKIIEKKQPVAFWCNPISGHNTLYWYLQNLGQGPELLIRYENEEAVDDSQLPKDRFSAERLKGVDSTLKIQPAELGDSAVYLCASSLGDTGELFFGEGSRLTVL.

J is TRBJ2-3 and V is TRBV27; TRBD2 matches at 12 bases. The germline CDR1 and CDR2 sequences are MNHEY and SMNVEV (reference sequence). After removal of 2 bases from V and 3 bases from J, the junction contained 6 bases not matched to a gene. CDR3 length: 17 residues. DNA for the CDR3: TGTGCCAGCAGTTTAGGCCCTAGCGGGGGGGCGACAGATACGCAGTATTTT. Translation gives CASSLGPSGGATDTQYF.

The chain couples TRBV15 to TRBJ1-2; D possibly corresponds to TRBD1 (6 bases). CDR1 and CDR2 (germline): LNHNV, YYDKDF (reference sequence). Trimming shortened V by 6 bases and J by 5 bases, and 7 bases separated the two germline ends. The CDR3 is 11 amino acids. The CDR3 sequence is CATRTGYGYTF. The CDR3 nucleotides read TGTGCCACCAGGACAGGTTATGGCTACACCTTC.

The rearrangement uses TRBV4-1 and TRBJ2-1, with D unclear. V was pared by 1 base and J by 9 bases, with 10 bases between. The CDR3 spans 13 residues. The V gene's germline CDR1 is MGHRA and CDR2 YSYEKL. DNA of the CDR3: TGCGCCAGCAGCCAAGCTCCCCAACCTGAGCAGTTCTTC. Amino acids: CASSQAPQPEQFF.

A single count supports this clone. This chain connects TRBV19 to TRBJ1-5, with D unresolved. The CDR3 loop spans 14 amino acids. Germline CDR1 reads LNHDA; CDR2 reads SQIVND (reference sequence). The V end was cut by 3 bases, the J end by 1 base, with 7 bases between. In nucleotides, the CDR3 is TGTGCCAGTAGTATGGGAGCGAGCAATCAGCCCCAGCATTTT. Protein sequence: CASSMGASNQPQHF.

The V gene is TRBV7-8, the J gene TRBJ2-3; D gene ambiguous. CDR1 and CDR2 (germline): SGHVS, FQNEAQ. CDR3 size: 13 residues. Between the trimmed V and J ends, which lost 1 base and 3 bases, there was a span of 5 bases. The CDR3 region has the DNA TGTGCCAGCAGCTTAGGTGGGACAGATACGCAGTATTTT. It codes for CASSLGGTDTQYF.